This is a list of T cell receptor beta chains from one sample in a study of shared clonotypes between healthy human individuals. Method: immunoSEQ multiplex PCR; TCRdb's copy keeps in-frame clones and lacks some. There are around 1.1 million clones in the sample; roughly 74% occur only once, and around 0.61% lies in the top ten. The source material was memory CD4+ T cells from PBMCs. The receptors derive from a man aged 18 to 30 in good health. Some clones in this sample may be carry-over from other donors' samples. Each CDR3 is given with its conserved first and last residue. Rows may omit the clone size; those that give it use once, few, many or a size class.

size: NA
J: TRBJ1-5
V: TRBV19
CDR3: CASSGGRDGGYQPQHF

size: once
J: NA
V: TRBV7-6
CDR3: CASSPGTYYEQYF

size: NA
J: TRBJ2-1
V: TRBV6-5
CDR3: CASSTRTGGANEQFF

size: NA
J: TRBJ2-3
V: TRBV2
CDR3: CASSEAADTQYF

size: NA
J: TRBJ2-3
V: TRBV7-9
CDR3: CASSLSLMAGGTDTQYF

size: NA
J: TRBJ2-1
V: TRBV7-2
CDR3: CASSLGLAFYNEQFF

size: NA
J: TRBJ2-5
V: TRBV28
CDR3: CASRRGGSREETQYF

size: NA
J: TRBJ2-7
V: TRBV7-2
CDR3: CASTYTGTGGYEQYF

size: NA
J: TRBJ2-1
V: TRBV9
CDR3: CASSIGASGSGEQFF

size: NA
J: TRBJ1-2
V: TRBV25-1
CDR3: CASSDRSMEGYTF

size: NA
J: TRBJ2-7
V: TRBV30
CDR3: CAWRPIPGTSGRVIPYEQYF

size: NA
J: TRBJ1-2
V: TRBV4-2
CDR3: CASSPLDRANYGYTF

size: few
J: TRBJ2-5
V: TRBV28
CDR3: CASSLTAGGQTQYF

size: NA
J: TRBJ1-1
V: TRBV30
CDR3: CAWSRDTAEAFF

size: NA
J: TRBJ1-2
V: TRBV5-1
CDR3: CASSLVSGLYGYTF

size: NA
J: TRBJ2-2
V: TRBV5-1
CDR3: CASSGGTGGAGGELFF

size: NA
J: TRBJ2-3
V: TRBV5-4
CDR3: CASSTDRSPTQYF

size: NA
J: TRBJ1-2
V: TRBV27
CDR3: CASRPSDRGKYYGYTF

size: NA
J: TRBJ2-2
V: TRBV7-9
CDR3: CASSLHWGRAWAGELFF

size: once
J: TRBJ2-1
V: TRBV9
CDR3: CASSVAGTSSYNEQFF

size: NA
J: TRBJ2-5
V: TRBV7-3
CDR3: CASSLSAGRSQYF

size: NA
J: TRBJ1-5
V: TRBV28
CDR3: CASSPQGPGSQPQHF

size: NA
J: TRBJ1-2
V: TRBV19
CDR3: CASSNLSGQGRGVGQRQDGYTF

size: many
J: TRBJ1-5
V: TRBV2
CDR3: CASSLDRVNQPQHF

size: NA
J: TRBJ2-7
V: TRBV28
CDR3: CASTSASGDRYEQYF

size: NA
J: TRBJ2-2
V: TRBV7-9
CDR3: CASSLGHNSNTGELFF

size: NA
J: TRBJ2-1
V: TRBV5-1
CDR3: CASSTSRWGGYGDEQFF

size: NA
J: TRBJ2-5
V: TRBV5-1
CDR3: CASSDPAGTQYF

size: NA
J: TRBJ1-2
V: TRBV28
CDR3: CASSPSPRVAPIGYTF

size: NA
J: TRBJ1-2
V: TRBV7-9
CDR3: CASSLGQGPGYTF

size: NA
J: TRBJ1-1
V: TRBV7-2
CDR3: CASSLTTVGEAFF

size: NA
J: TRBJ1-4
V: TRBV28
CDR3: CASISQGDEKLFF